What follows are 15 T cell receptor beta chains derived from one specimen sequenced in a study of beta chain features in type 1 diabetes (dated by TCRdb to between 2017 and 2018). What the authors observed across the whole study: A moderate but significant shortening of TCRB CDR3 length was observed in type 1 diabetes patients in all four CD4+ subsets.

Which antigens these TCRs recognize remains unknown. The library was obtained by the immunoSEQ multiplex PCR assay. The entire amount of isolated RNA was reverse transcribed using the High Capacity cDNA Reverse Transcription Kit, so the sequenced TCRB transcripts were expressed ones. Held by TCRdb, this immuneACCESS table contains in-frame sequences only and omits some clones. Under half of the omission traces to an unresolved V gene where checked; the cause of the rest is unknown. Counted in this sample were 140,000 to 150,000 clones; 13% of them appeared once. The ten largest clones capture around 1.2% of the sample. Material: central memory CD4+ T cells from blood. The origin of the receptors is a man aged 18 to 29 with type 1 diabetes.

The rearrangement joins TRBV11-2 to TRBJ2-7; D is perhaps TRBD2 (5 bases). The germline V gene has CDR1 SGHAT and CDR2 FQNNGV. This CDR3 has 13 residues. V gave up 0 bases and J gave up 7 bases, with 10 bases separating them. The CDR3 DNA reads TGTGCCAGCAGCTTAGAGAATCGGAGGGAGCAGTACTTC. Translation gives CASSLENRREQYF.

This clone has a count of ten or more. This CDR3 is also generated by other DNA sequences in the sample. The V gene is TRBV7-9, the J gene TRBJ1-3, with TRBD1 as a possible D gene (5 bases). The CDR3 extends over 15 amino acids. Trimming removed 5 bases from V and 0 bases from J, with 11 bases in between. Germline CDR1 reads SEHNR; CDR2 reads FQNEAQ (reference sequence). CDR3 sequence reads: CASSQGRASGNTIYF. The DNA of the CDR3 is TGTGCCAGCAGCCAGGGTAGGGCCTCTGGAAACACCATATATTTT.

This clone has only a few counts. This rearrangement joins TRBV5-1 to TRBJ1-6; maybe TRBD1 (5 bases). The V gene's germline CDR1 is SGHRS and CDR2 YFSETQ. V dropped 0 bases and J dropped 4 bases, with 11 bases sitting between them. This CDR3 has 16 amino acids. The DNA for the CDR3 is TGCGCCAGCAGCTTGGAAGGTGACAGTTATAATTCACCCCTCCACTTT. This sequence encodes CASSLEGDSYNSPLHF.

This chain joins TRBV18 and TRBJ1-3; TRBD1 might be the D (5 bases). This CDR3 comprises 15 residues. V gave up 0 bases and J gave up 2 bases, with 8 bases separating them. From germline, CDR1 is KGHSH and CDR2 LQKENI. CDR3 DNA: TGTGCCAGCTCACCACCGGTGACAGCTGGAAACACCATATATTTT. Its protein product is CASSPPVTAGNTIYF.

This clone has just a few counts. The chain joins TRBV29-1 to TRBJ2-5, with D perhaps given as TRBD1 or TRBD2 (5 bases each). V gave up 2 bases and J gave up 5 bases, with 21 bases separating them. The CDR3 runs to 16 residues. The V gene's germline CDR1 is SQVTM and CDR2 ANQGSEA. The CDR3 here is CSVESSTGALRETQYF. Here the CDR3 DNA reads TGCAGCGTTGAATCTTCGACCGGGGCGCTGAGGGAGACCCAGTACTTC.

The table lists this clone with many counts. The V call is TRBV14, the J call TRBJ2-3; tentative D call: TRBD1 (6 bases). The CDR3 length is 13 residues. Between the trimmed V and J ends, which lost 2 bases and 8 bases, there was a span of 11 bases. Germline CDR1 and CDR2: SGHDN and FVKESK. This chain's CDR3 is CASSQLRQATQYF. The CDR3 nucleotides are TGTGCCAGCAGCCAACTTCGACAGGCTACGCAGTATTTT. Variable domain in full (rest from reference TRBV14 and TRBJ2-3): EAGVTQFPSHSVIEKGQTVTLRCDPISGHDNLYWYRRVMGKEIKFLLHFVKESKQDESGMPNNRFLAERTGGTYSTLKVQPAELEDSGVYFCASSQLRQATQYFGPGTRLTVL.

This clone has only a few counts. The CDR3 is CASSPERGYNSPLHF. As DNA, the CDR3 is TGTGCCAGCAGCCCAGAACGGGGGTATAATTCACCCCTCCACTTT. This sequence joins TRBV7-9 and TRBJ1-6; D is perhaps TRBD1 (5 bases). The germline V gene has CDR1 SEHNR and CDR2 FQNEAQ (reference sequence). CDR3 size: 15 residues. The V and J ends lost 5 bases and 4 bases respectively, with 12 bases between them.

The CDR3 loop reads CASSKGASGTYNEQFF. CDR3 in DNA: TGTGCCAGCAGCAAAGGGGCTAGCGGGACCTACAATGAGCAGTTCTTC. The rearrangement links TRBV7-9 to TRBJ2-1; 9 nucleotides line up with TRBD2. Germline V gene lookup returns CDR1 SEHNR and CDR2 FQNEAQ (reference sequence). V was pared by 5 bases and J by 2 bases, with 7 bases of the junction left unmatched. This CDR3 is 16 amino acids long.

The chain joins TRBV18 to TRBJ2-3; no clear D gene. The CDR3 runs to 15 residues. Per the germline V gene, CDR1 is KGHSH and CDR2 is LQKENI. Trimming took off 3 bases at V and 0 bases at J, with 10 bases between the two ends. The CDR3 bases are TGTGCCAGCTCACCGATCAGTTCCAGCACAGATACGCAGTATTTT. This sequence encodes CASSPISSSTDTQYF. The full variable domain, completed using reference TRBV18 and TRBJ2-3, is NAGVMQNPRHLVRRRGQEARLRCSPMKGHSHVYWYRQLPEEGLKFMVYLQKENIIDESGMPKERFSAEFPKEGPSILRIQQVVRGDSAAYFCASSPISSSTDTQYFGPGTRLTVL.

In its sample, this clone was seen a few times. The chain is built from TRBV25-1 and TRBJ2-3; the D call may be TRBD1 or TRBD2 (5 bases each). Germline V gives CDR1 MGHDK, CDR2 SYGVNS. Trimming left V 10 bases short and J 3 bases short, with 23 bases between. The CDR3 runs 16 residues. The CDR3 here is CANFGTPRPSTDTQYF. CDR3 coding DNA: TGTGCCAACTTCGGGACCCCCCGGCCCTCAACAGATACGCAGTATTTT. Variable domain in full (rest from reference TRBV25-1 and TRBJ2-3): EADIYQTPRYLVIGTGKKITLECSQTMGHDKMYWYQQDPGMELHLIHYSYGVNSTEKGDLSSESTVSRIRTEHFPLTLESARPSHTSQYLCANFGTPRPSTDTQYFGPGTRLTVL.

This clone was seen a handful of times. The chain couples TRBV11-3 to TRBJ1-2; no clear D gene. The germline V gene has CDR1 SGHNT and CDR2 YENEEA. CDR3 length: 16 amino acids. Trimming left V 0 bases short and J 0 bases short, with 11 bases between. DNA for the CDR3: TGTGCCAGCAGCTTAGAAGGTCGTGGAGCTAACTATGGCTACACCTTC. This translates into CASSLEGRGANYGYTF.

The genes are TRBV7-2 and TRBJ2-7; D may be TRBD2 (6 bases). The V gene lost 5 bases and the J gene lost 6 bases, with 17 bases spanning the gap. CDR1 is SGHTA and CDR2 is FQGNSA in the germline V gene. The CDR3 loop spans 14 amino acids. CDR3 DNA sequence: TGTGCCAGCAGCGTGGGACTGGCTGTCTCCGAGCAGTACTTC. Its protein product is CASSVGLAVSEQYF.

V and J are TRBV2 and TRBJ1-1; D ambiguous. Trimming took 6 bases from V and 4 from J, leaving 12 bases between them. The CDR3 extends over 13 amino acids. In germline, CDR1 is SNHLY, CDR2 FYNNEI. The CDR3 bases are TGTGCCAGCAGGCTTACTTTGAGCACTGAAGCTTTCTTT. It encodes CASRLTLSTEAFF.

This clone was counted between two and nine times. The V call is TRBV9, the J call TRBJ2-5, with D tentatively TRBD1 (5 bases). V was trimmed by 4 bases and J by 2 bases, leaving 9 bases between them. CDR3 length: 13 amino acids. In germline, CDR1 is SGDLS, CDR2 YYNGEE. The CDR3 loop is CASSRGSQETQYF. CDR3 sequence (DNA): TGTGCCAGCAGCAGGGGATCTCAAGAGACCCAGTACTTC.

The gene calls are TRBV9 and TRBJ1-1, with D perhaps matching TRBD1 (6 bases). CDR3 length: 15 residues. Trimming pared 2 bases from V and 4 bases from J, leaving 15 bases between. Germline CDR1 is SGDLS and CDR2 is YYNGEE. Written as DNA, the CDR3 is TGTGCCAGCAGCGTCCTGTCACAGGGTGGCACTGAAGCTTTCTTT. Translation gives CASSVLSQGGTEAFF.